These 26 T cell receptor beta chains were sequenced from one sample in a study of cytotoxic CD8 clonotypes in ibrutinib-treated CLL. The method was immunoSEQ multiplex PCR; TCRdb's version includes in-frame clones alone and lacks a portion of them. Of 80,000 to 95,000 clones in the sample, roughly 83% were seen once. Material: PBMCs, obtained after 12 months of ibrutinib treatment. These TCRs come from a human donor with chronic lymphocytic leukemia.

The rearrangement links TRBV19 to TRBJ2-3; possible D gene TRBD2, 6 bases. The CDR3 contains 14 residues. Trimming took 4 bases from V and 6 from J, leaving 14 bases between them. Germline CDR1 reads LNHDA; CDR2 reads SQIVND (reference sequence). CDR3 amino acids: CASSRGLAVDTQYF. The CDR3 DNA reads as TGTGCCAGTAGTAGGGGTTTAGCGGTGGATACGCAGTATTTT.

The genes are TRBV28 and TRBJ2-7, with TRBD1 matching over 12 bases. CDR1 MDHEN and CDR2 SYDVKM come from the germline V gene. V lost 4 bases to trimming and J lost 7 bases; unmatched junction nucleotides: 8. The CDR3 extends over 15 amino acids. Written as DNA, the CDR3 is TGTGCCAGCAGTTCGCCGGGACAGGGGGCAAGTGAGCAGTACTTC. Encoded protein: CASSSPGQGASEQYF.

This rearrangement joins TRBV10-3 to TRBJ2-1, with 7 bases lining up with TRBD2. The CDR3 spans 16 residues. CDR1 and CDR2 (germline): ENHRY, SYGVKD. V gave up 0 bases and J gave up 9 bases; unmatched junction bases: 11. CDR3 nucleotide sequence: TGTGCCATCAGTGAGTCCTCTAGCGGCCTTGGGGGTGAGCAGTTCTTC. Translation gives CAISESSSGLGGEQFF.

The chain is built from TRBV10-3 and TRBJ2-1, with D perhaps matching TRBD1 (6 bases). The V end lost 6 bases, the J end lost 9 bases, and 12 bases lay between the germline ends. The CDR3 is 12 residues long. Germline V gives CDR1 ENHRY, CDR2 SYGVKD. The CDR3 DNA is TGTGCCATCAGCCCCGGGACAACTGAGCAGTTCTTC. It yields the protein CAISPGTTEQFF.

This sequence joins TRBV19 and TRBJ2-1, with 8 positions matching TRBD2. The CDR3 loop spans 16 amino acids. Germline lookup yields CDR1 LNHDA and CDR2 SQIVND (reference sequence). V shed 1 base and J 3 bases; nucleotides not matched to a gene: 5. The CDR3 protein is CASSIGRGLGYNEQFF. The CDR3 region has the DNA TGTGCCAGTAGTATAGGTCGGGGACTAGGCTACAATGAGCAGTTCTTC.

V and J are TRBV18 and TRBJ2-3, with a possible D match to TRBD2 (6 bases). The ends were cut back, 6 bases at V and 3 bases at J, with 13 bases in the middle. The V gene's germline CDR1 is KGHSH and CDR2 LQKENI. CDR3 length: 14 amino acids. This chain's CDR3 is CASSSRERTDTQYF. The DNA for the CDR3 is TGTGCCAGCTCTTCTCGGGAGAGGACAGATACGCAGTATTTT.

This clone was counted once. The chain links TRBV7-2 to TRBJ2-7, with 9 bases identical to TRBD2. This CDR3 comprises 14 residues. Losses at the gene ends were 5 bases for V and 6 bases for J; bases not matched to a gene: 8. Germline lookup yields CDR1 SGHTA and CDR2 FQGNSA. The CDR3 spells CASSPRLAGPEQYF. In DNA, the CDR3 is TGTGCCAGCAGCCCCCGTCTAGCGGGACCCGAGCAGTACTTC.

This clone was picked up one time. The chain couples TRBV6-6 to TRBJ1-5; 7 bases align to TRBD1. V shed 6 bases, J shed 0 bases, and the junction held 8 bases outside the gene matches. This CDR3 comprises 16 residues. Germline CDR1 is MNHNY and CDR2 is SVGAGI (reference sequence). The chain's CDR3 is CASSPETGYSNQPQHF. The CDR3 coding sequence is TGTGCCAGCAGCCCCGAGACAGGGTATAGCAATCAGCCCCAGCATTTT.

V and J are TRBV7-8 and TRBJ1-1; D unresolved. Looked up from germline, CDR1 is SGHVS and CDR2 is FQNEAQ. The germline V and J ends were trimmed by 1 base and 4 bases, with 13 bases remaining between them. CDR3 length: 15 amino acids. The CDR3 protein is CASSLVVLGGTEAFF. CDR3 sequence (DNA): TGTGCCAGCAGCTTAGTCGTTCTGGGTGGCACTGAAGCTTTCTTT.

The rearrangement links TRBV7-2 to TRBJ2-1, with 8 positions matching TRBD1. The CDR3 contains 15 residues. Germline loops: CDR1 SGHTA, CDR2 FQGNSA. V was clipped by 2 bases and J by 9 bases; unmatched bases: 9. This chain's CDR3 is CASSLLGRGLTEQFF. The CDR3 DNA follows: TGTGCCAGCAGCTTACTGGGCAGGGGGCTTACTGAGCAGTTCTTC.

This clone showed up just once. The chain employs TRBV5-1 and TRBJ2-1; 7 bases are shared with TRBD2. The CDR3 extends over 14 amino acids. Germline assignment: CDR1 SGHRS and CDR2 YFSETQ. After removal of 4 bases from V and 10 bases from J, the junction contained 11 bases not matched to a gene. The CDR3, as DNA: TGCGCCAGCAGCCCGGGGGACTACCCGACGGAGCAGTTCTTC. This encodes CASSPGDYPTEQFF.

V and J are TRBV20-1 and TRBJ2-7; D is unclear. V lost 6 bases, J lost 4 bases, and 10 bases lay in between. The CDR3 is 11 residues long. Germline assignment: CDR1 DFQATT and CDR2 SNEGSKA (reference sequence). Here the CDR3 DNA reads TGCAGTGCCCCGTACGGTTACGAGCAGTACTTC. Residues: CSAPYGYEQYF.

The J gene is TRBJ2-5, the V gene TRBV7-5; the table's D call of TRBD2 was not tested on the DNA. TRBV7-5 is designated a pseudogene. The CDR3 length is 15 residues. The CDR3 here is CARKGLAGSGETQYF. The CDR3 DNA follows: TGTGCCAGAAAAGGACTAGCGGGCTCGGGAGAGACCCAGTACTTC.

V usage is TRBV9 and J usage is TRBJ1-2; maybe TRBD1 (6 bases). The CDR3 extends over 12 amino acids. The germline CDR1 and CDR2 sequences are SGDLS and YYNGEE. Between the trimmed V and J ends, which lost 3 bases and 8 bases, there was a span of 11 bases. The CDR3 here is CASSGTVEGYTF. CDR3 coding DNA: TGTGCCAGCAGCGGGACAGTTGAGGGCTACACCTTC.

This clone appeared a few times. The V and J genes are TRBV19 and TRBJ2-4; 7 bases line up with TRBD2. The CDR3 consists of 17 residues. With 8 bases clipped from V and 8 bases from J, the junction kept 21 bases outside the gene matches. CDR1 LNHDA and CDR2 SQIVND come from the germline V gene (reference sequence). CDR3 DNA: TGTGCCAGTGCCCCTTGGGGCGGGAGTACCCAAGGGGACATTCAGTACTTC. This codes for CASAPWGGSTQGDIQYF.

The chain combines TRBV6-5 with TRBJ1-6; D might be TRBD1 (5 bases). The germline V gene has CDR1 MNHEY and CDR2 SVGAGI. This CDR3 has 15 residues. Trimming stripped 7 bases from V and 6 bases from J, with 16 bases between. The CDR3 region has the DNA TGTGCCAGCACCTCCCGGGGGACGGGTAATTCACCCCTCCACTTT. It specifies CASTSRGTGNSPLHF.

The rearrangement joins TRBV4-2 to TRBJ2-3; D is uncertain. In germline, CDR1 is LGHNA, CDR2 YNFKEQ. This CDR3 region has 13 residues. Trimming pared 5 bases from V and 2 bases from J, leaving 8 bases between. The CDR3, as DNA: TGTGCCAGCAGCTCCGGGCTCACAGATACGCAGTATTTT. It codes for CASSSGLTDTQYF.

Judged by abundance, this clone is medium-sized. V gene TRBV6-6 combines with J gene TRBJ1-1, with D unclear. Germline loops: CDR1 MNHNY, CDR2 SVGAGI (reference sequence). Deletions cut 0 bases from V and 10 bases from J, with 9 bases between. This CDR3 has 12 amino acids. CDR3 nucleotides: TGTGCCAGCAGTTACTCGAATCAGGCAGCTTTCTTT. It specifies CASSYSNQAAFF.

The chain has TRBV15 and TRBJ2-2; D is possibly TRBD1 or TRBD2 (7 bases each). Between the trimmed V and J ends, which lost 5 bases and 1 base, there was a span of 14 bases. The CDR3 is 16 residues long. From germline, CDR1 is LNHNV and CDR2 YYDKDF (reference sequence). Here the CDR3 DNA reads TGTGCCACCAGCGTCAGGGGGGGACAGAACACCGGGGAGCTGTTTTTT. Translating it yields CATSVRGGQNTGELFF.

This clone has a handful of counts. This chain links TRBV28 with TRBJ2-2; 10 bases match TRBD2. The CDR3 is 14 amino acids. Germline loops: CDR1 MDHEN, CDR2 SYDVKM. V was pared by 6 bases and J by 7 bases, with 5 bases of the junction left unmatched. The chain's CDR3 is CASSPGLANGELFF. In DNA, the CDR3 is TGTGCCAGCAGCCCGGGACTAGCGAACGGGGAGCTGTTTTTT.

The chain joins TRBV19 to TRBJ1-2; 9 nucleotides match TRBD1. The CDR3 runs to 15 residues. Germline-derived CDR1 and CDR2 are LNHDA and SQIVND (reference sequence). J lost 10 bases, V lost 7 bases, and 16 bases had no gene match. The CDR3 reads CASNWQGQGTRDYTF. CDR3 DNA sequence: TGTGCCAGTAATTGGCAGGGACAGGGTACCCGGGACTACACCTTC.

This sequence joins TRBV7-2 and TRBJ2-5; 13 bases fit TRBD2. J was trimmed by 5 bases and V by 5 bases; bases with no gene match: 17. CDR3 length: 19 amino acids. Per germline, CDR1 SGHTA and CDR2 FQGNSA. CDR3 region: CASSAPGLAGPEGGETQYF. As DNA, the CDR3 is TGTGCCAGCAGCGCCCCGGGACTAGCGGGGCCCGAAGGAGGGGAGACCCAGTACTTC.

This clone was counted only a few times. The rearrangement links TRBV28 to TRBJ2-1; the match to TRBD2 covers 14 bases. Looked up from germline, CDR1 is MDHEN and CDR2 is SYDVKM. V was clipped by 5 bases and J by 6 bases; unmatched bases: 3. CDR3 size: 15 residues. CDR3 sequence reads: CASSPGTSGGNEQFF. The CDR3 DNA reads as TGTGCCAGCAGTCCCGGGACTAGCGGGGGCAATGAGCAGTTCTTC.

In nucleotides, the CDR3 is TGTGCCAGCAGCCCAGCGGCCGGGGAGCAGTTCTTC. Translated, it gives CASSPAAGEQFF. The V and J genes are TRBV13 and TRBJ2-1, with a possible D match to TRBD2 (5 bases). The germline V gene has CDR1 PRHDT and CDR2 FYEKMQ (reference sequence). Trimming removed 5 bases from V and 10 bases from J, with 12 bases in between. CDR3 length equals 12 residues.

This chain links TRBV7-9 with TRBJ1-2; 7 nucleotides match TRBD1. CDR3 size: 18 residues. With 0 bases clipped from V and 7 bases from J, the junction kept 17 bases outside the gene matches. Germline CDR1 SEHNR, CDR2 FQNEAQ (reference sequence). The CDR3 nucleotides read TGTGCCAGCAGCTTAGCGCCGGGACAGAGGATCCGGGTCTCTGGCTACACCTTC. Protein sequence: CASSLAPGQRIRVSGYTF. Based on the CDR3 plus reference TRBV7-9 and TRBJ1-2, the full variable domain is DTGVSQNPRHKITKRGQNVTFRCDPISEHNRLYWYRQTLGQGPEFLTYFQNEAQLEKSRLLSDRFSAERPKGSFSTLEIQRTEQGDSAMYLCASSLAPGQRIRVSGYTFGSGTRLTVV.

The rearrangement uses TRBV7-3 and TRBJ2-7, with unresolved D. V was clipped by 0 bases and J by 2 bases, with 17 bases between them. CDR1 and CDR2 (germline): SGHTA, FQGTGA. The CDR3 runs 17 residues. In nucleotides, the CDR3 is TGTGCCAGCAGCTTAACGTTGAGGCTGAACATGGCCTACGAGCAGTACTTC. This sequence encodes CASSLTLRLNMAYEQYF.